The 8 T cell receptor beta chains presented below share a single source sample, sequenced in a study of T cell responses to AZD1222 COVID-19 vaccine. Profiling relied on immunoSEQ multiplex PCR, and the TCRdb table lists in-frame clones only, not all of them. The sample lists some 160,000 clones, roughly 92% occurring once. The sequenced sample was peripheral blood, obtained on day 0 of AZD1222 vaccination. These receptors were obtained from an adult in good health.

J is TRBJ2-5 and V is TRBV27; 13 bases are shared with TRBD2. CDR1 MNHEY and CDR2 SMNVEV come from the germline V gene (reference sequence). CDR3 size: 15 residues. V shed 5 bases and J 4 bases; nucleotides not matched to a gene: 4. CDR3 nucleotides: TGTGCCAGCAGTGCGGGACTAGCGGGAAGAGAGACCCAGTACTTC. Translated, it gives CASSAGLAGRETQYF.

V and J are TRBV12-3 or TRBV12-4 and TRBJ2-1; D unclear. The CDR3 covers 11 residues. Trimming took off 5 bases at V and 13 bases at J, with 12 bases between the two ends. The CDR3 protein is CASSKSRYQFF. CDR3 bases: TGTGCCAGCAGTAAATCTAGGTATCAGTTCTTC.

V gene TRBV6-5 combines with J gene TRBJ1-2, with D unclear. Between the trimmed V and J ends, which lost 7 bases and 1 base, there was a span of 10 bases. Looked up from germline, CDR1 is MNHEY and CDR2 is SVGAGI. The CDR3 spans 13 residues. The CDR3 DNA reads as TGTGCCAGCATTACGTCGCATAACTATGGCTACACCTTC. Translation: CASITSHNYGYTF.

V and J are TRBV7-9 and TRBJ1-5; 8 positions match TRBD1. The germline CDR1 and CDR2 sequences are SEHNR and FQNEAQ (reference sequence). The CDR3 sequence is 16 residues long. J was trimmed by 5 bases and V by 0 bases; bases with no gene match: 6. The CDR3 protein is CASSLAVAGGHQPQHF. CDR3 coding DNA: TGTGCCAGCAGCTTAGCTGTCGCAGGGGGCCATCAGCCCCAGCATTTT.

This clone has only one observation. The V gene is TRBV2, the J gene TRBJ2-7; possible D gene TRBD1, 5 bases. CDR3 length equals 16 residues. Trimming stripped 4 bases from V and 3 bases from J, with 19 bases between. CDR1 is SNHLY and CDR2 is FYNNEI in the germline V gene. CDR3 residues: CASSVSEQAGLYEQYF. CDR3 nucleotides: TGTGCCAGCAGTGTGTCGGAACAGGCCGGTCTCTACGAGCAGTACTTC.

The CDR3 loop is CASSITSAFSEGYTF. CDR3 bases: TGTGCCAGCAGCATCACCTCAGCCTTTTCTGAGGGCTACACCTTC. The J gene is TRBJ1-2, the V gene TRBV5-8; D unresolved. This CDR3 comprises 15 residues. Germline V lookup: CDR1 SGHTS, CDR2 YDEGEE. V was pared by 4 bases and J by 8 bases, with 21 bases between.

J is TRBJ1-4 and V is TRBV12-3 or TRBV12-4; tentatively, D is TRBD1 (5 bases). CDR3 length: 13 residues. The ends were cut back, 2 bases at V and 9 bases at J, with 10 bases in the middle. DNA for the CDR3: TGTGCCAGCAGTTTAAGACAGAGGCAAAAACTGTTTTTT. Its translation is CASSLRQRQKLFF.

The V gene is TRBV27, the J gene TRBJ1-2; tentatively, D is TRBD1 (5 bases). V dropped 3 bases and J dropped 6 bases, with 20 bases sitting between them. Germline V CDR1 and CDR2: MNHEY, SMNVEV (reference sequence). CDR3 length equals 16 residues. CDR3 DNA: TGTGCCAGCAGTTTGACGGGTGGGGCAGGGAAAGATGGCTACACCTTC. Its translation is CASSLTGGAGKDGYTF.